The present T cell receptor beta chain was sequenced within a study of memory CD4+ T cells and cytomegalovirus serostatus. Overall study: Of the healthy Belgian adults, fewer than 10 were CMV seropositive and 24 seronegative.

The sort gate was single viable CD3+CD4+CD8-CD45RO+ cells for memory CD4+ T cells. Serostatus was set by detecting CMV pp150, pp28, p38, p52 IgG. Positive selection with CD4 microbeads enriched total CD4+ T cells. Produced via immunoSEQ multiplex PCR; TCRdb's table is partial and in-frame only. The top ten clones hold 0.61% of a sample with approximately 49,000 clones, 60% to 85% of them seen once. CDR3 size: 14 residues. Germline V CDR1 and CDR2: SGHRS, YFSETQ. V lost 4 bases to trimming and J lost 4 bases; unmatched junction nucleotides: 4. The chain recombines TRBV5-1 with TRBJ2-5; TRBD1 matches at 10 bases. Sequencing used memory CD4+ T cells from blood. The receptor's source is an adult in good health and CMV-seronegative. CDR3 residues: CASSPDRGGETQYF. The CDR3 DNA reads TGCGCCAGCAGCCCGGACAGGGGGGGAGAGACCCAGTACTTC.